One and the same sample provided the 22 T cell receptor beta chains below, sequenced in a study of T cell responses to AZD1222 COVID-19 vaccine. The data were produced by immunoSEQ multiplex PCR, yet TCRdb's version contains in-frame clones alone and is incomplete. This table has some 150,000 clones, under 95% appearing once. The sequencing used peripheral blood, collected on day 0 of AZD1222 vaccination. Receptors originate from an adult in good health.

The chain recombines TRBV3-1 (or the pseudogene TRBV3-2) with TRBJ2-1; D uncertain. The CDR3 totals 15 residues. V gave up 0 bases and J gave up 7 bases, with 13 bases separating them. Germline CDR1 reads LGHDT; CDR2 reads YNNKEL (reference sequence). The CDR3 here is CASSQDLIPGNEQFF. DNA of the CDR3: TGTGCCAGCAGCCAAGACCTAATCCCGGGTAATGAGCAGTTCTTC.

This chain connects TRBV3-1 (or the pseudogene TRBV3-2) to TRBJ1-5; no firm D call. This CDR3 spans 13 amino acids. The V and J ends lost 0 bases and 6 bases respectively, with 6 bases between them. From germline, CDR1 is LGHDT and CDR2 YNNKEL (reference sequence). The CDR3 coding sequence is TGTGCCAGCAGCCAAGATCGTAGTCAGCCCCAGCATTTT. Translation: CASSQDRSQPQHF.

The chain couples TRBV3-1 (or the pseudogene TRBV3-2) to TRBJ1-6; D not certain. V dropped 2 bases and J dropped 5 bases, with 13 bases sitting between them. The germline V gene has CDR1 LGHDT and CDR2 YNNKEL (reference sequence). This CDR3 has 16 amino acids. The CDR3 region has the DNA TGTGCCAGCAGCCAAAACTATGGACTTAATAATTCACCCCTCCACTTT. It is translated as CASSQNYGLNNSPLHF.

This chain links TRBV7-9 with TRBJ2-7; D possibly corresponds to TRBD2 (5 bases). Germline V gives CDR1 SEHNR, CDR2 FQNEAQ (reference sequence). V shed 5 bases and J shed 1 base, with 15 bases lying between them. This CDR3 comprises 15 residues. CDR3 residues: CASSHPRRGSYEQYF. CDR3 DNA: TGTGCCAGCAGCCATCCCAGACGAGGGTCCTACGAGCAGTACTTC. The full variable domain, completed using reference TRBV7-9 and TRBJ2-7, is DTGVSQNPRHKITKRGQNVTFRCDPISEHNRLYWYRQTLGQGPEFLTYFQNEAQLEKSRLLSDRFSAERPKGSFSTLEIQRTEQGDSAMYLCASSHPRRGSYEQYFGPGTRLTVT.

The rearrangement joins TRBV3-1 (or the pseudogene TRBV3-2) to TRBJ2-1, with TRBD2 matching 13 bases. J lost 7 bases, V lost 1 base, and 13 bases had no gene match. Germline loops: CDR1 LGHDT, CDR2 YNNKEL (reference sequence). The CDR3 consists of 19 residues. The CDR3 DNA sequence: TGTGCCAGCAGCCAAGTGGGGACTAGCGGGGCCCGTATGAGGAATGAGCAGTTCTTC. It translates to CASSQVGTSGARMRNEQFF.

The chain carries TRBV19 and TRBJ2-7; D is unclear. This CDR3 region has 13 residues. V was clipped by 3 bases and J by 2 bases, with 8 bases between them. Germline V gene lookup returns CDR1 LNHDA and CDR2 SQIVND (reference sequence). This chain's CDR3 is CASSIAVTYEQYF. DNA of the CDR3: TGTGCCAGTAGTATCGCGGTTACCTACGAGCAGTACTTC.

The rearrangement uses TRBV7-8 and TRBJ2-7, with TRBD1 as a possible D gene (5 bases). The germline V and J ends were trimmed by 2 bases and 4 bases, with 12 bases remaining between them. The CDR3 contains 14 residues. From germline, CDR1 is SGHVS and CDR2 FQNEAQ. CDR3 bases: TGTGCCAGCAGCTTATCGGACACCCGATACGAGCAGTACTTC. This encodes CASSLSDTRYEQYF.

The V call is TRBV7-9, the J call TRBJ2-4; D is possibly TRBD1 (5 bases). Trimming cost V 6 bases and J 9 bases, with 15 bases left between them. Germline values: CDR1 SEHNR, CDR2 FQNEAQ (reference sequence). This CDR3 is 13 amino acids long. CDR3 DNA: TGTGCCAGCAGGGCTCTTGGGCAGGGCATTCAGTACTTC. Translated, it gives CASRALGQGIQYF.

J is TRBJ2-7 and V is TRBV7-9; D is uncertain. This CDR3 is built from 12 residues. Germline-derived CDR1 and CDR2 are SEHNR and FQNEAQ (reference sequence). V dropped 4 bases and J dropped 9 bases, with 13 bases sitting between them. CDR3 residues: CASSSDLEWQYF. The CDR3 coding sequence is TGTGCCAGCAGCTCGGACCTTGAGTGGCAGTACTTC. Based on the CDR3 plus reference TRBV7-9 and TRBJ2-7, the full variable domain is DTGVSQNPRHKITKRGQNVTFRCDPISEHNRLYWYRQTLGQGPEFLTYFQNEAQLEKSRLLSDRFSAERPKGSFSTLEIQRTEQGDSAMYLCASSSDLEWQYFGPGTRLTVT.

The chain couples TRBV19 to TRBJ1-1; a possible D gene is TRBD1 (5 bases). This CDR3 comprises 14 residues. The ends were cut back, 2 bases at V and 4 bases at J, with 11 bases in the middle. Germline V lookup: CDR1 LNHDA, CDR2 SQIVND (reference sequence). The CDR3 DNA is TGTGCCAGTAGTATAAAGGGGTCCATCACTGAAGCTTTCTTT. Protein: CASSIKGSITEAFF.

The gene calls are TRBV7-2 and TRBJ1-2; a weak D match, TRBD1 (5 bases). The CDR3 consists of 14 residues. The V and J ends lost 1 base and 6 bases respectively, with 12 bases between them. Germline values: CDR1 SGHTA, CDR2 FQGNSA. As DNA, the CDR3 is TGTGCCAGCAGCTTAGATCCCAGGGTCCATGGCTACACCTTC. Encoded protein: CASSLDPRVHGYTF.

The chain links TRBV10-3 to TRBJ2-2; no clear D gene. The V end lost 2 bases, the J end lost 2 bases, and 12 bases lay between the germline ends. This CDR3 is built from 16 residues. Germline V gives CDR1 ENHRY, CDR2 SYGVKD. The CDR3 region has the DNA TGTGCCATCAGTGAGGTTATCGGACCCAACACCGGGGAGCTGTTTTTT. This sequence encodes CAISEVIGPNTGELFF.

The rearrangement links TRBV12-3 or TRBV12-4 to TRBJ1-5; D is undetermined. This CDR3 has 13 residues. Between the trimmed V and J ends, which lost 3 bases and 2 bases, there was a span of 5 bases. CDR3 residues: CASSFERNQPQHF. The CDR3 coding sequence is TGTGCCAGCAGTTTTGAACGCAATCAGCCCCAGCATTTT.

The chain carries TRBV6-2 or TRBV6-3 and TRBJ2-7, with D possibly TRBD1 on 6 matching bases. Germline CDR1 reads MNHEY; CDR2 reads SVGEGT. This CDR3 contains 14 residues. With 3 bases removed from V and 5 bases from J, the gap between germline ends came to 14 bases. The CDR3 loop is CASSYQGTVDEQYF. The CDR3 nucleotides are TGTGCCAGCAGTTATCAGGGGACGGTCGACGAGCAGTACTTC.

As regards this clone: Mismatch with germline at one junction end may stem from a read error. This rearrangement joins TRBV20-1 to TRBJ1-2, with 7 bases matching TRBD1. The CDR3 length is 11 residues. CDR1 DFQATT and CDR2 SNEGSKA come from the germline V gene (reference sequence). The CDR3 reads CSARDRQGPPF. DNA for the CDR3: TGCAGTGCTAGAGACCGACAGGGCCCCCCCTTC.

The chain uses TRBV10-3 and TRBJ2-5; unclear D gene. CDR3 length: 12 residues. The germline V gene encodes CDR1 ENHRY and CDR2 SYGVKD. Trimming removed 4 bases from V and 2 bases from J, with 5 bases in between. The CDR3 is CAISAPQETQYF. The CDR3 DNA follows: TGTGCCATCAGTGCTCCGCAAGAGACCCAGTACTTC.

This clone occurred a few times. The V call is TRBV25-1, the J call TRBJ1-1; D is ambiguous. The V gene lost 4 bases and the J gene lost 6 bases, with 18 bases spanning the gap. The length of the CDR3 is 15 residues. Germline V gene data show CDR1 as MGHDK and CDR2 as SYGVNS. CDR3: CASSGQTGLVAEAFF. The CDR3 DNA follows: TGTGCCAGCAGTGGCCAAACGGGCTTGGTCGCTGAAGCTTTCTTT.

This clone appeared once. The chain employs TRBV3-1 (or the pseudogene TRBV3-2) and TRBJ1-6; D call uncertain. The CDR3 length is 17 residues. CDR1 and CDR2 (germline): LGHDT, YNNKEL (reference sequence). Trimming took 1 base from V and 0 from J, leaving 10 bases between them. The CDR3 nucleotides read TGTGCCAGCAGCCAAGGTCGCCAGAGCTCCTATAATTCACCCCTCCACTTT. It is translated as CASSQGRQSSYNSPLHF.

The chain recombines TRBV3-1 (or the pseudogene TRBV3-2) with TRBJ2-7; D not resolved. Between the trimmed V and J ends, which lost 0 bases and 3 bases, there was a span of 6 bases. CDR1 LGHDT and CDR2 YNNKEL come from the germline V gene (reference sequence). This CDR3 contains 13 residues. This CDR3 is CASSQDADYEQYF. The CDR3, as DNA: TGTGCCAGCAGCCAAGATGCCGACTACGAGCAGTACTTC.

This clone was observed a handful of times. The rearrangement links TRBV4-2 to TRBJ1-1; D might be TRBD1 (5 bases). The CDR3 is 14 amino acids. CDR1 and CDR2 from the germline V gene are LGHNA and YNFKEQ. The V gene lost 5 bases and the J gene lost 1 base, with 11 bases spanning the gap. This CDR3 is CASSYGHSNTEAFF. The DNA of the CDR3 is TGTGCCAGCAGCTACGGACATTCGAACACTGAAGCTTTCTTT.

The J gene is TRBJ1-6, the V gene TRBV10-1; TRBD1 aligns across 12 bases. Trimming took 3 bases from V and 0 from J; bases not matched to a gene: 3. There are 18 residues in the CDR3. The germline V gene encodes CDR1 WNHNN and CDR2 SYGVQD (reference sequence). The CDR3 region has the DNA TGCGCCAGCAGTGAACCGGGACAGGGGGCCTCCTATAATTCACCCCTCCACTTT. Translated: CASSEPGQGASYNSPLHF.

The V gene is TRBV5-6, the J gene TRBJ2-7; D remains ambiguous. The CDR3 is 13 residues long. V was shortened by 3 bases and J by 3 bases, with 10 bases between the two germline ends. Germline CDR1 reads SGHDT; CDR2 reads YYEEEE. The CDR3 reads CASSYLDDYEQYF. The CDR3 DNA reads as TGTGCCAGCAGCTACCTCGACGACTACGAGCAGTACTTC. Combining the CDR3 with reference TRBV5-6 and TRBJ2-7 gives the whole variable domain DAGVTQSPTHLIKTRGQQVTLRCSPKSGHDTVSWYQQALGQGPQFIFQYYEEEERQRGNFPDRFSGHQFPNYSSELNVNALLLGDSALYLCASSYLDDYEQYFGPGTRLTVT.